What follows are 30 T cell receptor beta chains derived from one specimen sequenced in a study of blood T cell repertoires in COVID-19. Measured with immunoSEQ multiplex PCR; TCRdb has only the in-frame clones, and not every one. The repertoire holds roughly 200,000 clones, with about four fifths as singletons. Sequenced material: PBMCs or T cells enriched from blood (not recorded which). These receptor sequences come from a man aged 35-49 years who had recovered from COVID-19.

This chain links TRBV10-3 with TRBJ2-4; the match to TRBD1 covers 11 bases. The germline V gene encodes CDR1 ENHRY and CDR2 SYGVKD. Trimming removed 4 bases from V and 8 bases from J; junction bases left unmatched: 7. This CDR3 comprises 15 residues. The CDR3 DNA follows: TGTGCCATCAGTGTCACCTGGGGACAGGGGGACATTCAGTACTTC. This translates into CAISVTWGQGDIQYF.

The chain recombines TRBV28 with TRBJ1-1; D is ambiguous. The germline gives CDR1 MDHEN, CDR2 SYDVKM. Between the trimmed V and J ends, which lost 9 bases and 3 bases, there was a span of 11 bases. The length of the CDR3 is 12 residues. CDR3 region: CASKLRDTEAFF. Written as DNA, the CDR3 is TGTGCCAGTAAGTTGAGGGACACTGAAGCTTTCTTT.

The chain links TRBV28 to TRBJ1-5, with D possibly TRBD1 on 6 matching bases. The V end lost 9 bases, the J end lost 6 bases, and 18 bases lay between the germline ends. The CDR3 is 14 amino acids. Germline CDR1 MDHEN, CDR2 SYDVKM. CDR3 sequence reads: CASSLGGVGQPQHF. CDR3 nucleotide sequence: TGTGCCAGTTCTCTAGGGGGGGTGGGTCAGCCCCAGCATTTT.

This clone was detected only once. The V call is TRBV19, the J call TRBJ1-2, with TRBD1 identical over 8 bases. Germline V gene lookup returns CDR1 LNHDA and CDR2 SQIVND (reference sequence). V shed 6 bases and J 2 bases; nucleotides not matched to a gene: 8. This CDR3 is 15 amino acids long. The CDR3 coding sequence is TGTGCCAGTAGCCCCAGAGGACAGGGAAACTATGGCTACACCTTC. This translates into CASSPRGQGNYGYTF.

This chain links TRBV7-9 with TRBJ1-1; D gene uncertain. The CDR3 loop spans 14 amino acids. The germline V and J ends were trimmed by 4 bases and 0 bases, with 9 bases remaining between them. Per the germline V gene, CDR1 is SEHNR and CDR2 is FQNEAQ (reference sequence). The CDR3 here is CASSYLDMNTEAFF. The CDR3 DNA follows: TGTGCCAGCAGCTACCTTGACATGAACACTGAAGCTTTCTTT.

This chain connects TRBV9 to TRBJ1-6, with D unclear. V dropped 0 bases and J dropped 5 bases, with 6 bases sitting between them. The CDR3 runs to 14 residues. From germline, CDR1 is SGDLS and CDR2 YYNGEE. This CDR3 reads CASSVAVDNSPLHF. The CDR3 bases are TGTGCCAGCAGCGTAGCCGTCGATAATTCACCCCTCCACTTT.

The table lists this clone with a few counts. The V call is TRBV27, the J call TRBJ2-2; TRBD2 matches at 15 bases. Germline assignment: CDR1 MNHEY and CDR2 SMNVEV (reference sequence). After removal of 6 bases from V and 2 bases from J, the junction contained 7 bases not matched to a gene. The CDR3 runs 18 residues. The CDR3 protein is CASSPGLAGGPNTGELFF. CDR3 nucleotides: TGTGCCAGCAGCCCGGGACTAGCGGGAGGACCCAACACCGGGGAGCTGTTTTTT.

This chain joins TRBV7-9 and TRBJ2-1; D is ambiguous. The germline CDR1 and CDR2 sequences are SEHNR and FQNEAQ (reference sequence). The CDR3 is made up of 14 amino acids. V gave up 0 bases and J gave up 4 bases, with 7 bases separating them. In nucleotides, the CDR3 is TGTGCCAGCAGCTTAGCCCTATATTACAATGAGCAGTTCTTC. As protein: CASSLALYYNEQFF.

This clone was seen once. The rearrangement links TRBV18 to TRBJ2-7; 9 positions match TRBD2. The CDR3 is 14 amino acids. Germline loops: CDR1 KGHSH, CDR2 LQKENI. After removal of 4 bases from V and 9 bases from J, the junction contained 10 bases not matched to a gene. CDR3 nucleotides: TGTGCCAGCTCACGGGAACGAGCGGGAGGAGGGCAGTACTTC. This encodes CASSRERAGGGQYF.

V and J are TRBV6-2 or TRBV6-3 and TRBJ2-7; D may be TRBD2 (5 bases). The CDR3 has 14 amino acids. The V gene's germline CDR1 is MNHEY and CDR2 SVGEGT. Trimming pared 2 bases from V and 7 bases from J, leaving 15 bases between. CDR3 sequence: CASSYRPTGDEQYF. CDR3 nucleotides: TGTGCCAGCAGTTACAGACCCACCGGGGATGAGCAGTACTTC.

The DNA of the CDR3 is TGTGCCAGCTCGGGGAGCGGCTACGAGCAGTACTTC. The encoded protein is CASSGSGYEQYF. The chain combines TRBV6-6 with TRBJ2-7; perhaps TRBD2 as D (5 bases). The germline V gene has CDR1 MNHNY and CDR2 SVGAGI (reference sequence). CDR3 length equals 12 residues. V was trimmed by 8 bases and J by 3 bases, leaving 11 bases between them.

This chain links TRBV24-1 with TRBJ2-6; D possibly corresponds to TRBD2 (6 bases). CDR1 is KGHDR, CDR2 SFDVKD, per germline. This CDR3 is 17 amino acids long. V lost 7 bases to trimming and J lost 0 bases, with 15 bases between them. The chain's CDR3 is CATSSGTGLSGANVLTF. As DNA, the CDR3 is TGTGCCACCAGCTCCGGGACTGGGCTCTCTGGGGCCAACGTCCTGACTTTC.

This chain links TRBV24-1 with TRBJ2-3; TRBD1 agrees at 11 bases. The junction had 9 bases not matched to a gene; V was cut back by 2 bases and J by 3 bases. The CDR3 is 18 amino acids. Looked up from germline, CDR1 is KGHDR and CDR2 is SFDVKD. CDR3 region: CATSDSGLGQGATDTQYF. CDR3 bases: TGTGCCACCAGTGATTCTGGACTTGGACAGGGGGCTACAGATACGCAGTATTTT.

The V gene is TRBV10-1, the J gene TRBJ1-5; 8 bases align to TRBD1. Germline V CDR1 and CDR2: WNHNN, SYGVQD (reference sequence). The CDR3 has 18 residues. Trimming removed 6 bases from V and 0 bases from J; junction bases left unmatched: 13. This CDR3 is CASRGKTGARISNQPQHF. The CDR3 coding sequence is TGCGCCAGCAGGGGAAAGACAGGGGCGAGGATTAGCAATCAGCCCCAGCATTTT.

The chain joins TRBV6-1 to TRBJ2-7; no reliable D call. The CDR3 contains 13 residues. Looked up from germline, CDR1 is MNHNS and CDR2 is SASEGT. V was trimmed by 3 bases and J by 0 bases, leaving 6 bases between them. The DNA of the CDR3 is TGTGCCAGCAGTGACCTTTACTCCTACGAGCAGTACGTC. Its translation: CASSDLYSYEQYV.

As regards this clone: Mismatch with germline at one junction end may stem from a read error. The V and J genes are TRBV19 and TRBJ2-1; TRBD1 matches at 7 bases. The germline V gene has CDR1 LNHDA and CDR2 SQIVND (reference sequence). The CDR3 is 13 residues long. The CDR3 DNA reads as TGTGCCAGTAGTGTAGACAGGGATCATGAGCAGTTCTTC. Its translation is CASSVDRDHEQFF.

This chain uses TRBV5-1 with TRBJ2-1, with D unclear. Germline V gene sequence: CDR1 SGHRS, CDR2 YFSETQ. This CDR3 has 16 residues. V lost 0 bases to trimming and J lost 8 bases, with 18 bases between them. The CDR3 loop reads CASSLATPDVGYEQFF. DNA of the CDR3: TGCGCCAGCAGCTTGGCCACGCCTGATGTCGGTTATGAGCAGTTCTTC.

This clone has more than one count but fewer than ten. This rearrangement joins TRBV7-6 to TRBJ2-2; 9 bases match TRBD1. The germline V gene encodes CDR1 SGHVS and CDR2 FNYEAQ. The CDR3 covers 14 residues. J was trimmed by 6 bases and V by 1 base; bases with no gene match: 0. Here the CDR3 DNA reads TGTGCCAGCAGCTTAGGGACAGGGGCCGGGGAGCTGTTTTTT. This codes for CASSLGTGAGELFF.

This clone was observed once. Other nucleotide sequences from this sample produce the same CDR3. The CDR3 DNA is TGTGCCAGCAGCTTGGGTCAGAACACCGGGGAGCTGTTTTTT. It codes for CASSLGQNTGELFF. The chain is built from TRBV5-4 and TRBJ2-2; D is unclear. Germline values: CDR1 SGHNT, CDR2 YYREEE (reference sequence). The V gene lost 0 bases and the J gene lost 1 base, with 4 bases spanning the gap. The CDR3 totals 14 residues. The entire variable domain, with the rest obtained from reference TRBV5-4 and TRBJ2-2, is as follows: ETGVTQSPTHLIKTRGQQVTLRCSSQSGHNTVSWYQQALGQGPQFIFQYYREEENGRGNFPPRFSGLQFPNYSSELNVNALELDDSALYLCASSLGQNTGELFFGEGSRLTVL.

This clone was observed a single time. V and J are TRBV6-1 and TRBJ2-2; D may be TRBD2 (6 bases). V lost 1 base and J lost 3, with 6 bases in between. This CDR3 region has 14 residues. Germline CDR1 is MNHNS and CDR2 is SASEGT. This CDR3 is CASSEGGDTGELFF. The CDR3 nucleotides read TGTGCCAGCAGTGAAGGGGGGGACACCGGGGAGCTGTTTTTT.

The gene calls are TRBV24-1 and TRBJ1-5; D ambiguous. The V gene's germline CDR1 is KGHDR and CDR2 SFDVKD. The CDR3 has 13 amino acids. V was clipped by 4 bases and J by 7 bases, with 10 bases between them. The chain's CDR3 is CATSDSPGQPQHF. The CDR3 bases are TGTGCCACCAGTGACAGCCCAGGCCAGCCCCAGCATTTT.

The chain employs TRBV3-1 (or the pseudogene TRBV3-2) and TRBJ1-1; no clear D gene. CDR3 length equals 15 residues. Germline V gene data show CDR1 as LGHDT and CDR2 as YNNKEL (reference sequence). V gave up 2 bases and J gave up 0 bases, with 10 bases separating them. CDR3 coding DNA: TGTGCCAGCAGCCAACCAGGAAATATGAACACTGAAGCTTTCTTT. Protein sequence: CASSQPGNMNTEAFF.

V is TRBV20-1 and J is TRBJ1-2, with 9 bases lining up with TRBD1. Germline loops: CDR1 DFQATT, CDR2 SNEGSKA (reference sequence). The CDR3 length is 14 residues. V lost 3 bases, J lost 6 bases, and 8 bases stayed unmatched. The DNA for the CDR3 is TGCAGTGCTAGTGGAGGGACAGGGAAAAATGGCTACACCTTC. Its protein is CSASGGTGKNGYTF.

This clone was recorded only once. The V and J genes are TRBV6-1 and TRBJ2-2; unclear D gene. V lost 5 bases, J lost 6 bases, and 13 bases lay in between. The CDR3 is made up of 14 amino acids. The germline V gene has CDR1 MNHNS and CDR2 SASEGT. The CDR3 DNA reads TGTGCCAGCAGTTCCCGTAGTTCTCCCGGGGAGCTGTTTTTT. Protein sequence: CASSSRSSPGELFF.

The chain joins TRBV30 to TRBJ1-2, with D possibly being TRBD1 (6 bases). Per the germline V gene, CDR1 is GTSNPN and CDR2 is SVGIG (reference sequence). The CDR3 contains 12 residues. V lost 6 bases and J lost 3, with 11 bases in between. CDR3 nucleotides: TGTGCCTGCGAAGGGGGGGACTATGGCTACACCTTC. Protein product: CACEGGDYGYTF.

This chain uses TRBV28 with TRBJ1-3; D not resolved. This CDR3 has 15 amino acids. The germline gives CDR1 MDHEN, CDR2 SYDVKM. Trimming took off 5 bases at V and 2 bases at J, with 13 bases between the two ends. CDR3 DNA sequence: TGTGCCAGCAGTCATCAGGTCTCGACTGGAAACACCATATATTTT. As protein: CASSHQVSTGNTIYF.

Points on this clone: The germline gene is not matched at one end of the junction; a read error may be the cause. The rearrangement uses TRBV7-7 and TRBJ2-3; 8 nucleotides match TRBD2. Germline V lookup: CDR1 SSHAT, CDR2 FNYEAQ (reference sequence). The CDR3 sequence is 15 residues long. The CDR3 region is CASSPGGGTADTQYF. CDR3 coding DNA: TGTGCTAGCAGCCCCGGGGGGGGTACCGCAGATACGCAGTATTTT.

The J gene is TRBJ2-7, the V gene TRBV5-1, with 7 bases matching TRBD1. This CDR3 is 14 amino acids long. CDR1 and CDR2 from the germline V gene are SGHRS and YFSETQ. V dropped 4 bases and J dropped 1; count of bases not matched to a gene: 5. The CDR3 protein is CASSQDRISYEQYF. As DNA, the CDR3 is TGCGCCAGCAGCCAGGACAGGATTTCCTACGAGCAGTACTTC.

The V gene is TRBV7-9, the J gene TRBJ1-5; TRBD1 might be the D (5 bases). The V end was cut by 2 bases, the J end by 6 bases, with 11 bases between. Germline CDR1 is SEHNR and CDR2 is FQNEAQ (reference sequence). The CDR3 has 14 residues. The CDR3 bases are TGTGCCAGCAGCTTAACGGGGGAGGGTCAGCCCCAGCATTTT. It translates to CASSLTGEGQPQHF.

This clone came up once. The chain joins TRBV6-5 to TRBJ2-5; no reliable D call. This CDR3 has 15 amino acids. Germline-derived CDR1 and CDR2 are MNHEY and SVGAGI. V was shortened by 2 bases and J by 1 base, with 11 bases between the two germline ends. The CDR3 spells CASSYLGASQETQYF. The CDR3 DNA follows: TGTGCCAGCAGTTACCTCGGAGCCTCCCAAGAGACCCAGTACTTC.